Described below is a single T cell receptor beta chain sequence and its context. Antigen specificity is unknown. Once extracted for a subset, genomic DNA was divided evenly among several immunoSEQ plates. This table comes from immunoSEQ multiplex PCR, and its TCRdb copy is limited to in-frame clones, with some not included. This table has more than 150,000 clones, 85% to 95% appearing once. Splitting the CD4+ cells yielded a CD45RA+ naive subset and a CD45RA-negative memory subset. The data were obtained in a study of shared clonotypes between healthy human individuals. Study observations and caveats: Generation probabilities were higher for clonotypes shared across all four sorted-subset donors than for unshared ones. Specimens sampled were limited to blood, with tissue repertoires likely differing.

The sequence derives from a woman aged 25 to 39 in good health. The sequenced sample consisted of naive CD4+ T cells sorted from blood. Subset denoted: CD45RA+ positively selected.

DNA for the CDR3: TGTGCCACCAGCAGAGGACGACAGCCCAACTATGGCTACACCTTC. Translated: CATSRGRQPNYGYTF. The chain combines TRBV15 with TRBJ1-2, with D possibly matching TRBD1 (5 bases). From germline, CDR1 is LNHNV and CDR2 YYDKDF (reference sequence). With 1 base removed from V and 2 bases from J, the gap between germline ends came to 11 bases. The CDR3 sequence is 15 residues long.